The clone carrying this TCR beta chain has a count of ten or more. Its antigen remains unknown. The data were taken from a study of T-cell reconstitution after alpha-beta-depleted transplantation in children. Study-wide results and limits: Recipient T cells and thymic progenitors that survived gave rise to the high TCRbeta diversity observed at day 60 in some patients. T-cell counts and diversity were attributed mostly to newly produced T cells one year after transplant. Expanded graft clones numbering several hundred reportedly gave rise to alpha-beta T cells about two months after transplant.

Germline loops: CDR1 MNHEY, CDR2 SVGAGI. V dropped 6 bases and J dropped 0 bases, with 12 bases sitting between them. This CDR3 contains 15 residues. Molecular barcoding with unique molecular identifiers was used for the TCRbeta library. From the PCR reads, TCRdb called clonotypes with MiXCR, one entry per CDR3 protein. The table lists about 300,000 distinct CDR3 sequences, roughly 9.1% of them singletons. The chain couples TRBV6-5 to TRBJ2-1; D gene uncertain. The receptor was derived from a boy less than two years old with acute myeloid leukemia, due to receive a stem cell transplant. The source material was PBMCs, sampled before TCRalphabeta/CD19-depleted stem cell transplant. As DNA, the CDR3 is TGTGCCAGCAGAAGTAGGACCGCCTCCTACAATGAGCAGTTCTTC. The encoded protein is CASRSRTASYNEQFF.